The T cell receptor (beta chain) described here comes from a study of shared clonotypes between healthy human individuals. Study in general: Plates per donor: three CD4 naive, three CD4 memory, two CD8 naive, one CD8 memory. Study outcomes and limitations: Approximately 4.6% of naive CD4 clonotypes were shared across four donors. Apart from blood, nothing was sampled; tissue repertoires likely differ.

A remark on this clone: The antigen remains unidentified.

TCRdb keeps only in-frame clones here, not all; method: immunoSEQ multiplex PCR. The profile shows more than 2 million clones, about 95% of them singletons. CD45RO-negative CD8 cells positively selected for CCR7 made up the naive population, which excluded terminally differentiated effector memory CD45RA+ cells. The TCR originated in a young man in good health. Input material: naive CD8+ T cells sorted from blood.

The CDR3 sequence is CAWSSGYAYEQYF. In nucleotides, the CDR3 is TGTGCCTGGAGTTCAGGGTATGCCTACGAGCAGTACTTC. The rearrangement links TRBV30 to TRBJ2-7; the D gene is possibly TRBD1 (5 bases). CDR1 is GTSNPN and CDR2 is SVGIG in the germline V gene (reference sequence). The germline V and J ends were trimmed by 2 bases and 2 bases, with 10 bases remaining between them. The CDR3 extends over 13 amino acids. Full variable domain (rest looked up from reference TRBV30 and TRBJ2-7): SQTIHQWPATLVQPVGSPLSLECTVEGTSNPNLYWYRQAAGRGLQLLFYSVGIGQISSEVPQNLSASRPQDRQFILSSKKLLLSDSGFYLCAWSSGYAYEQYFGPGTRLTVT.